Below are 27 T cell receptor beta chains sequenced from a single sample in a study of shared clonotypes between healthy human individuals (dated by TCRdb to 2018 to 2020). Receptors were amplified or captured by the immunoSEQ multiplex PCR assay. TCRdb took this table from immuneACCESS and kept in-frame rearrangements with V and J called. Such tables lack part of the clones; where checked against another copy, unresolved V genes explain under half of the gap, and the rest is unexplained. The table for this sample lists roughly 850,000 clones; around 96% of them were counted only once. The ten largest clones add up to 0.2% to 0.25% of the sample. CD8 naive samples were obtained by positive selection for CCR7 among CD45RO-negative cells, yielding a CD45RA+CCR7+ population from which TemRA cells were excluded. Sequenced material: naive CD8+ T cells sorted from blood. Read against the paper, the sample's cell subset or site label means: CD45RA+CCR7+. The source is a man aged 25 to 40 in good health.

This rearrangement joins TRBV28 to TRBJ1-2; D is unresolved. The germline V and J ends were trimmed by 3 bases and 5 bases, with 16 bases remaining between them. The CDR3 covers 15 residues. Germline CDR1 and CDR2: MDHEN and SYDVKM. The CDR3 reads CASSLDPGRLYGYTF. CDR3 coding DNA: TGTGCCAGCAGTTTGGATCCGGGGAGACTTTATGGCTACACCTTC.

V usage is TRBV10-3 and J usage is TRBJ2-2; D tentatively reads TRBD1 or TRBD2 (5 bases each). Trimming left V 3 bases short and J 1 base short, with 18 bases between. The germline V gene has CDR1 ENHRY and CDR2 SYGVKD. The length of the CDR3 is 18 residues. CDR3 DNA: TGTGCCATCAGTGACCCAAGTGTTGGGACGGTGAACACCGGGGAGCTGTTTTTT. As protein: CAISDPSVGTVNTGELFF.

V usage is TRBV11-2 and J usage is TRBJ1-4, with a tentative D call TRBD1 (5 bases). From germline, CDR1 is SGHAT and CDR2 FQNNGV. Between the trimmed V and J ends, which lost 0 bases and 8 bases, there was a span of 10 bases. CDR3 size: 14 residues. The CDR3: CASSLEGQGEKLFF. CDR3 nucleotide sequence: TGTGCCAGCAGCTTAGAAGGACAAGGGGAAAAACTGTTTTTT.

The chain links TRBV28 to TRBJ1-5; TRBD1 matches 7 bases. The CDR3 spans 11 residues. The V segment lost 5 bases and the J segment 13 bases; nucleotides outside the gene matches: 5. From germline, CDR1 is MDHEN and CDR2 SYDVKM. CDR3 amino acids: CASSPSGGQHF. The DNA for the CDR3 is TGTGCCAGCAGTCCGTCAGGGGGACAGCATTTT.

The chain links TRBV5-6 to TRBJ2-7, with a weak D call TRBD1 (5 bases). The CDR3 totals 19 residues. V was clipped by 1 base and J by 0 bases, with 23 bases between them. Germline lookup yields CDR1 SGHDT and CDR2 YYEEEE. CDR3 bases: TGTGCCAGCAGCTTGTCCCTCTTCTTGGGCAGGGTGGACTCCTACGAGCAGTACTTC. Translation gives CASSLSLFLGRVDSYEQYF.

The J gene is TRBJ2-5, the V gene TRBV15; TRBD2 is a possible D gene (5 bases). The CDR3 consists of 15 residues. CDR1 LNHNV and CDR2 YYDKDF come from the germline V gene (reference sequence). The V end was cut by 0 bases, the J end by 2 bases, with 10 bases between. The CDR3 region is CATSRDSGRQETQYF. CDR3 DNA sequence: TGTGCCACCAGCAGAGACTCGGGGAGACAAGAGACCCAGTACTTC.

The V gene is TRBV7-9, the J gene TRBJ2-1, with D tentatively TRBD1 (6 bases). Trimming removed 1 base at V and 9 bases at J, with 16 bases between. CDR3 length: 15 residues. Germline V gives CDR1 SEHNR, CDR2 FQNEAQ (reference sequence). CDR3 nucleotide sequence: TGTGCCAGCAGCTTAGTCCACACAGGGCGGATTGAGCAGTTCTTC. Protein product: CASSLVHTGRIEQFF.

V usage is TRBV25-1 and J usage is TRBJ2-7; D possibly corresponds to TRBD1 (6 bases). CDR1 is MGHDK, CDR2 SYGVNS, per germline. V was clipped by 6 bases and J by 5 bases, with 11 bases between them. There are 12 residues in the CDR3. In DNA, the CDR3 is TGTGCCAGCAGCGCAGGGGATCACGAGCAGTACTTC. This sequence encodes CASSAGDHEQYF.

This clone has only one observation. The chain has TRBV9 and TRBJ2-5; 12 nucleotides line up with TRBD2. In germline, CDR1 is SGDLS, CDR2 YYNGEE. The CDR3 consists of 18 residues. Germline trimming cut 3 bases from V and 5 bases from J; bases unmatched to any gene: 14. Written as DNA, the CDR3 is TGTGCCAGCAGCGGGGACAGGAGACTAGCGGGAGCTTTGGAGACCCAGTACTTC. Translating it yields CASSGDRRLAGALETQYF.

The genes are TRBV7-8 and TRBJ1-5; 7 bases map to TRBD1. The length of the CDR3 is 14 residues. Germline CDR1 reads SGHVS; CDR2 reads FQNEAQ. The trim removed 4 bases at V and 2 bases at J, leaving 2 bases unmatched. CDR3 sequence reads: CASSSDRGNQPQHF. CDR3 in DNA: TGTGCCAGCAGCTCCGACAGGGGCAATCAGCCCCAGCATTTT.

J is TRBJ2-5 and V is TRBV11-2; 12 bases are a match to TRBD2. The germline gives CDR1 SGHAT, CDR2 FQNNGV. V lost 4 bases and J lost 2; bases outside the gene matches: 5. There are 16 residues in the CDR3. CDR3 bases: TGTGCCAGCAGCTCGTGGACTAGCGGGAAACAAGAGACCCAGTACTTC. Translating gives CASSSWTSGKQETQYF.

V and J are TRBV13 and TRBJ2-1; 7 bases fit TRBD2. CDR1 and CDR2 from the germline V gene are PRHDT and FYEKMQ (reference sequence). J gave up 4 bases and V 6 bases, and 12 bases lay outside the gene matches. CDR3 size: 16 residues. The CDR3 DNA is TGTGCCAGCAGGTCGGCATCCAGCGGGACTTACAATGAGCAGTTCTTC. Encoded protein: CASRSASSGTYNEQFF.

This clone has only one observation. For the CDR3, the DNA is TGTGCCAGCAGCTTGGAGGTTGGCGGGAGGGCCCTAGAGACCCAGTACTTC. Protein product: CASSLEVGGRALETQYF. The chain is built from TRBV5-4 and TRBJ2-5; 9 nucleotides match TRBD2. V shed 0 bases, J shed 4 bases, and the junction held 10 bases outside the gene matches. Germline values: CDR1 SGHNT, CDR2 YYREEE (reference sequence). The CDR3 is 17 residues long.

The CDR3 coding sequence is TGTGCCAGCAGCCCCTGGGCGGCTTACCAAGAGACCCAGTACTTC. Amino acid sequence: CASSPWAAYQETQYF. The rearrangement joins TRBV27 to TRBJ2-5; the D is unclear. There are 15 residues in the CDR3. Per germline, CDR1 MNHEY and CDR2 SMNVEV (reference sequence). The germline V and J ends were trimmed by 6 bases and 0 bases, with 14 bases remaining between them.

The chain uses TRBV4-1 and TRBJ2-5; D perhaps matches TRBD2 (5 bases). The CDR3 runs 17 residues. The germline CDR1 and CDR2 sequences are MGHRA and YSYEKL. The ends were cut back, 0 bases at V and 5 bases at J, with 19 bases in the middle. This chain's CDR3 is CASSQEVPQRVGETQYF. Here the CDR3 DNA reads TGCGCCAGCAGCCAAGAGGTCCCCCAGAGGGTGGGGGAGACCCAGTACTTC.

The chain employs TRBV5-8 and TRBJ2-5, with 11 bases matching TRBD2. This CDR3 region has 15 residues. V shed 1 base, J shed 7 bases, and the junction held 6 bases outside the gene matches. The germline V gene has CDR1 SGHTS and CDR2 YDEGEE. CDR3 DNA sequence: TGTGCCAGCAGCTTGATCGGTCTAGCGGGGGGGACCCAGTACTTC. This encodes CASSLIGLAGGTQYF.

The genes are TRBV5-4 and TRBJ2-5; TRBD2 matches at 13 bases. Germline CDR1 reads SGHNT; CDR2 reads YYREEE (reference sequence). The V gene end was trimmed by 2 bases and the J gene end by 3 bases; junction bases not matched to a gene: 4. This CDR3 has 16 amino acids. The CDR3 spells CASSLTSGRAEETQYF. As DNA, the CDR3 is TGTGCCAGCAGCTTAACTAGCGGGAGGGCCGAAGAGACCCAGTACTTC.

The chain links TRBV12-5 to TRBJ1-1, with D possibly being TRBD1 (5 bases). Per the germline V gene, CDR1 is LGHNT and CDR2 is FRNRAP. The ends were cut back, 7 bases at V and 5 bases at J, with 17 bases in the middle. The CDR3 totals 14 residues. The CDR3 DNA reads as TGTGCTAGTGAATCCGGGGGTGTCTCGACTGAAGCTTTCTTT. Protein product: CASESGGVSTEAFF.

CDR3 sequence reads: CASSYSMYNEQFF. Here the CDR3 DNA reads TGTGCCAGCAGTTACTCGATGTACAATGAGCAGTTCTTC. The J gene is TRBJ2-1, the V gene TRBV6-5; D remains ambiguous. The germline CDR1 and CDR2 sequences are MNHEY and SVGAGI. The CDR3 has 13 amino acids. V was pared by 0 bases and J by 4 bases, with 4 bases between.

Here the CDR3 DNA reads TGCAGCGTCCGGGACAGCTACAATGAGCAGTTCTTC. This translates into CSVRDSYNEQFF. V is TRBV29-1 and J is TRBJ2-1; 7 bases match TRBD1. The V gene's germline CDR1 is SQVTM and CDR2 ANQGSEA. This CDR3 has 12 residues. With 6 bases clipped from V and 3 bases from J, the junction kept 2 bases outside the gene matches.

This clone was picked up one time. The rearrangement links TRBV27 to TRBJ2-1; weak D call: TRBD2 (6 bases). V shed 3 bases and J shed 0 bases, with 9 bases lying between them. CDR1 and CDR2 (germline): MNHEY, SMNVEV (reference sequence). The CDR3 is 15 amino acids. The CDR3 here is CASSFIGSSYNEQFF. CDR3 in DNA: TGTGCCAGCAGTTTTATCGGGAGCTCCTACAATGAGCAGTTCTTC.

CDR3 region: CASSMNLADYEQYF. The CDR3, as DNA: TGTGCCAGTAGTATGAATCTAGCGGACTACGAGCAGTACTTC. The rearrangement joins TRBV19 to TRBJ2-7; TRBD2 matches at 7 bases. The CDR3 is made up of 14 amino acids. V lost 3 bases, J lost 3 bases, and 5 bases stayed unmatched. Germline V gene sequence: CDR1 LNHDA, CDR2 SQIVND (reference sequence). The whole variable domain, filled in from reference TRBV19 and TRBJ2-7, reads DGGITQSPKYLFRKEGQNVTLSCEQNLNHDAMYWYRQDPGQGLRLIYYSQIVNDFQKGDIAEGYSVSREKKESFPLTVTSAQKNPTAFYLCASSMNLADYEQYFGPGTRLTVT.

This sequence joins TRBV25-1 and TRBJ2-1, with TRBD1 matching over 11 bases. The trim removed 7 bases at V and 7 bases at J, leaving 3 bases unmatched. Germline CDR1 and CDR2: MGHDK and SYGVNS. This CDR3 comprises 13 residues. In DNA form, the CDR3 reads TGTGCCAGCACTGGACAGGGGGCAAATGAGCAGTTCTTC. The encoded protein is CASTGQGANEQFF.

The chain is built from TRBV28 and TRBJ2-1; D remains unclear. Germline lookup yields CDR1 MDHEN and CDR2 SYDVKM. This CDR3 has 16 residues. Deletions cut 2 bases from V and 0 bases from J, with 11 bases between. CDR3 loop: CASSLAPRSSYNEQFF. The CDR3 DNA reads TGTGCCAGCAGTTTAGCCCCTAGGAGCTCCTACAATGAGCAGTTCTTC. Complete variable domain (other parts from reference TRBV28 and TRBJ2-1): DVKVTQSSRYLVKRTGEKVFLECVQDMDHENMFWYRQDPGLGLRLIYFSYDVKMKEKGDIPEGYSVSREKKERFSLILESASTNQTSMYLCASSLAPRSSYNEQFFGPGTRLTVL.

This chain uses TRBV29-1 with TRBJ2-2; 11 bases match TRBD1. V gave up 7 bases and J gave up 5 bases; unmatched junction bases: 9. The germline gives CDR1 SQVTM, CDR2 ANQGSEA. The CDR3 is 15 residues long. For the CDR3, the DNA is TGCAGCGCCGACTCGGGACAGGGGGGAACCGGGGAGCTGTTTTTT. Protein sequence: CSADSGQGGTGELFF.

The chain is built from TRBV15 and TRBJ2-5; unclear D gene. CDR1 and CDR2 (germline): LNHNV, YYDKDF (reference sequence). Trimming took off 0 bases at V and 2 bases at J, with 7 bases between the two ends. CDR3 length: 14 residues. The CDR3 bases are TGTGCCACCAGCAGAGACGCCGGACAAGAGACCCAGTACTTC. Protein: CATSRDAGQETQYF. Full variable domain (rest looked up from reference TRBV15 and TRBJ2-5): DAMVIQNPRYQVTQFGKPVTLSCSQTLNHNVMYWYQQKSSQAPKLLFHYYDKDFNNEADTPDNFQSRRPNTSFCFLDIRSPGLGDTAMYLCATSRDAGQETQYFGPGTRLLVL.

The table lists this clone with a count of one. Distinct nucleotide sequences in the sample also encode this CDR3. V and J are TRBV28 and TRBJ2-7; a possible D gene is TRBD1 (5 bases). This CDR3 is 13 amino acids long. Germline-derived CDR1 and CDR2 are MDHEN and SYDVKM. Trimming pared 2 bases from V and 0 bases from J, leaving 5 bases between. This CDR3 reads CASSLRGSYEQYF. The CDR3 DNA is TGTGCCAGCAGTTTAAGGGGCTCCTACGAGCAGTACTTC.